A single sample is the source of the 32 T cell receptor beta chains below, sequenced in a study of early T cells in non-severe SARS-CoV-2 infection. TCRdb used MiXCR to reprocess the 5' RACE reads, holding one entry per CDR3 protein. Counted here are 85,000 to 100,000 distinct CDR3 sequences, approximately 11% occurring once; the ten biggest clones make up around 5.1%. The sequenced sample consisted of whole blood. The origin of the receptors is an adult who was a healthcare worker with PCR-confirmed SARS-CoV-2 infection or an uninfected control (not recorded which).

This clonotype was counted between two and nine times. The chain recombines TRBV30 with TRBJ1-1; TRBD1 is a possible D gene (5 bases). In germline, CDR1 is GTSNPN, CDR2 SVGIG (reference sequence). Trimming cost V 2 bases and J 8 bases, with 9 bases left between them. This CDR3 contains 11 residues. CDR3 bases: TGTGCCTGGAGTCCACGGGGGGAAGCTTTCTTT. Amino acid sequence: CAWSPRGEAFF.

The rearrangement joins TRBV7-2 to TRBJ2-3, with unresolved D. There are 15 residues in the CDR3. Per germline, CDR1 SGHTA and CDR2 FQGNSA. Trimming took off 4 bases at V and 2 bases at J, with 13 bases between the two ends. The CDR3 spells CASSSDLGFTDTQYF. As DNA, the CDR3 is TGTGCCAGCAGCTCTGATCTTGGTTTCACAGATACGCAGTATTTT.

The table lists this clonotype with many counts. The chain is built from TRBV7-9 and TRBJ2-7; D gene ambiguous. V was trimmed by 5 bases and J by 5 bases, leaving 7 bases between them. From germline, CDR1 is SEHNR and CDR2 FQNEAQ (reference sequence). The CDR3 covers 11 residues. CDR3 sequence reads: CASSLYNEQYF. CDR3 DNA sequence: TGTGCCAGCAGCCTCTATAACGAGCAGTACTTC.

V gene TRBV3-1 combines with J gene TRBJ2-7, with D perhaps assigned TRBD1 or TRBD2 (5 bases each). V dropped 0 bases and J dropped 7 bases, with 16 bases sitting between them. Germline V gives CDR1 LGHDT, CDR2 YNNKEL (reference sequence). The CDR3 has 15 amino acids. The CDR3 here is CASSQDLSGLREQYF. Written as DNA, the CDR3 is TGTGCCAGCAGCCAAGATTTGTCGGGGCTGAGGGAGCAGTACTTC.

The chain employs TRBV18 and TRBJ2-7; no definite D call. The CDR3 covers 13 residues. V was trimmed by 6 bases and J by 5 bases, leaving 14 bases between them. Looked up from germline, CDR1 is KGHSH and CDR2 is LQKENI. The CDR3 DNA follows: TGTGCCAGCTCTCCCGGCAGAGCTCACGAGCAGTACTTC. Protein product: CASSPGRAHEQYF.

This clonotype has a count of ten or more. V gene TRBV6-6 combines with J gene TRBJ2-1; the match to TRBD1 covers 9 bases. Per the germline V gene, CDR1 is MNHNY and CDR2 is SVGAGI (reference sequence). The length of the CDR3 is 16 residues. J gave up 3 bases and V 0 bases, and 3 bases lay outside the gene matches. The CDR3 loop is CASSYSGQGFYNEQFF. CDR3 coding DNA: TGTGCCAGCAGTTACTCGGGACAGGGTTTCTACAATGAGCAGTTCTTC.

At least ten counts were recorded for this clonotype. The V call is TRBV2, the J call TRBJ2-7; 9 bases fit TRBD1. CDR3 size: 15 residues. V lost 5 bases to trimming and J lost 1 base; unmatched junction nucleotides: 6. Germline CDR1 SNHLY, CDR2 FYNNEI. CDR3 nucleotides: TGTGCCAGCAGTCTGGGGGACAGGGTTTCCTACGAGCAGTACTTC. Amino acid sequence: CASSLGDRVSYEQYF.

The table lists this clonotype with a few counts. J is TRBJ2-7 and V is TRBV30; no reliable D call. Trimming left V 0 bases short and J 5 bases short, with 11 bases between. The CDR3 is 13 amino acids. The germline gives CDR1 GTSNPN, CDR2 SVGIG (reference sequence). DNA for the CDR3: TGTGCCTGGAGTGTGATGGCTGTGGACGAGCAGTACTTC. Translated: CAWSVMAVDEQYF.

This clonotype occurred a few times. The J gene is TRBJ1-5, the V gene TRBV6-1; D gene unclear. The length of the CDR3 is 14 residues. V was cut by 6 bases and J by 6 bases, with 15 bases left in between. The germline V gene has CDR1 MNHNS and CDR2 SASEGT. CDR3 in DNA: TGTGCCAGCAGCCTCGACACCCGGCCTCAGCCCCAGCATTTT. Encoded protein: CASSLDTRPQPQHF.

This clonotype was observed many times. The V call is TRBV20-1, the J call TRBJ2-1, with 7 positions matching TRBD2. Germline-derived CDR1 and CDR2 are DFQATT and SNEGSKA (reference sequence). V was pared by 4 bases and J by 8 bases, with 14 bases of the junction left unmatched. This CDR3 is 15 amino acids long. The CDR3 loop is CSAKGSGDHPDEQFF. CDR3 nucleotides: TGCAGTGCTAAAGGGAGCGGGGACCACCCGGATGAGCAGTTCTTC.

V is TRBV12-3 or TRBV12-4 and J is TRBJ2-1; no reliable D call. The V and J ends lost 1 base and 4 bases respectively, with 11 bases between them. The CDR3 sequence is 15 residues long. The CDR3 DNA sequence: TGTGCCAGCAGTTTAGGTGCGGTGTATTACAATGAGCAGTTCTTC. As protein: CASSLGAVYYNEQFF.

This clonotype was recorded a few times. The gene calls are TRBV28 and TRBJ1-5, with a weak D call TRBD1 (6 bases). The CDR3 is 14 residues long. V was shortened by 6 bases and J by 3 bases, with 12 bases between the two germline ends. Germline CDR1 and CDR2: MDHEN and SYDVKM. CDR3 bases: TGTGCCAGCAGCTACAGGGTACCCAATCAGCCCCAGCATTTT. Amino acid sequence: CASSYRVPNQPQHF. Full variable domain (outside the CDR3, taken from reference TRBV28 and TRBJ1-5): DVKVTQSSRYLVKRTGEKVFLECVQDMDHENMFWYRQDPGLGLRLIYFSYDVKMKEKGDIPEGYSVSREKKERFSLILESASTNQTSMYLCASSYRVPNQPQHFGDGTRLSIL.

This clonotype has at least ten counts. V gene TRBV7-2 combines with J gene TRBJ2-7; D gene ambiguous. Germline assignment: CDR1 SGHTA and CDR2 FQGNSA. Trimming cost V 2 bases and J 5 bases, with 7 bases left between them. CDR3 length: 12 residues. The CDR3 is CASSLQLDEQYF. The CDR3 bases are TGTGCCAGCAGCTTACAGCTGGACGAGCAGTACTTC. The entire variable domain, with the rest obtained from reference TRBV7-2 and TRBJ2-7, is as follows: GAGVSQSPSNKVTEKGKDVELRCDPISGHTALYWYRQSLGQGLEFLIYFQGNSAPDKSGLPSDRFSAERTGGSVSTLTIQRTQQEDSAVYLCASSLQLDEQYFGPGTRLTVT.

The J gene is TRBJ1-1, the V gene TRBV25-1, with D possibly being TRBD1 (5 bases). Germline V lookup: CDR1 MGHDK, CDR2 SYGVNS. The CDR3 is 14 amino acids. Between the trimmed V and J ends, which lost 6 bases and 1 base, there was a span of 12 bases. In DNA form, the CDR3 reads TGTGCCAGCAGGATCTCGGGGGGGAACACTGAAGCTTTCTTT. It specifies CASRISGGNTEAFF.

This clonotype was seen only a few times. This rearrangement joins TRBV7-9 to TRBJ1-1, with no clear D. V lost 7 bases and J 3 bases, leaving 12 bases between the germline ends. In germline, CDR1 is SEHNR, CDR2 FQNEAQ (reference sequence). The CDR3 extends over 13 amino acids. The CDR3 DNA follows: TGTGCCAGCACCCTCTTCCTGGACACTGAAGCTTTCTTT. It specifies CASTLFLDTEAFF.

In its sample, this clonotype was seen a few times. The CDR3 DNA reads as TGTGCCAGCTCGAACGTCGGTCCCACTGAAGCTTTCTTT. Its protein is CASSNVGPTEAFF. V usage is TRBV7-9 and J usage is TRBJ1-1, with D unclear. Germline V CDR1 and CDR2: SEHNR, FQNEAQ (reference sequence). This CDR3 is 13 amino acids long. The V and J ends lost 8 bases and 4 bases respectively, with 14 bases between them.

This clonotype showed up many times. This rearrangement joins TRBV6-5 to TRBJ1-1, with a weak D call TRBD1 (5 bases). The V and J ends lost 9 bases and 13 bases respectively, with 21 bases between them. Germline V gene data show CDR1 as MNHEY and CDR2 as SVGAGI. The CDR3 is 12 residues long. CDR3 DNA sequence: TGTGCCAGTTTCGGGGGGGGTTTTCACGGTTTCTTT. Translating gives CASFGGGFHGFF.

This clonotype occurred a few times. The V and J genes are TRBV28 and TRBJ1-4; D remains unclear. The germline CDR1 and CDR2 sequences are MDHEN and SYDVKM. V lost 2 bases and J 10 bases, leaving 14 bases between the germline ends. The CDR3 has 14 residues. The DNA for the CDR3 is TGTGCCAGCAGTTTAAGTCCAATAGGCGGAAAACTGTTTTTT. Residues: CASSLSPIGGKLFF.

This clonotype turned up a few times. The chain uses TRBV24-1 and TRBJ2-2; D may be TRBD1 (5 bases). Trimming pared 4 bases from V and 6 bases from J, leaving 14 bases between. The CDR3 covers 15 residues. Germline CDR1 reads KGHDR; CDR2 reads SFDVKD. The CDR3: CATSETGTGSGELFF. CDR3 bases: TGTGCCACCAGTGAAACAGGAACTGGGTCCGGGGAGCTGTTTTTT.

About this clonotype: One end of the junction does not line up with germline, which may come from a read error. V and J are TRBV5-4 and TRBJ1-2; a possible D gene is TRBD1 (6 bases). Looked up from germline, CDR1 is SGHNT and CDR2 is YYREEE (reference sequence). CDR3 length: 15 amino acids. The CDR3 loop reads CVSSPGGLPNYGYTF. The CDR3 nucleotides are TGTGTCAGCAGCCCCGGGGGCCTTCCTAACTATGGCTACACCTTC.

This clonotype was picked up many times. The gene calls are TRBV6-5 and TRBJ2-7; 7 bases match TRBD1. Trimming cost V 2 bases and J 3 bases; bases outside gene matches: 10. Germline V lookup: CDR1 MNHEY, CDR2 SVGAGI. The CDR3 spans 16 residues. In DNA form, the CDR3 reads TGTGCCAGCAGTTACACCACCGGGACAGCCGACTACGAGCAGTACTTC. Translating gives CASSYTTGTADYEQYF.

The genes are TRBV28 and TRBJ2-2; perhaps TRBD2 as D (6 bases). V was cut by 4 bases and J by 4 bases, with 16 bases left in between. This CDR3 contains 16 residues. Germline loops: CDR1 MDHEN, CDR2 SYDVKM. CDR3 in DNA: TGTGCCAGCAGTTCCCCCGGGACGCGGGGCACCGGGGAGCTGTTTTTT. Translating gives CASSSPGTRGTGELFF.

This clonotype has a count of ten or more. The chain couples TRBV5-1 to TRBJ2-7, with a tentative D call TRBD1 (5 bases). The CDR3 has 18 amino acids. Trimming shortened V by 5 bases and J by 5 bases, and 29 bases separated the two germline ends. Germline V lookup: CDR1 SGHRS, CDR2 YFSETQ. The CDR3 coding sequence is TGCGCCAGCAGGCTGATGTGGGGCGGCTTACGAGGACGCCACGAGCAGTACTTC. This codes for CASRLMWGGLRGRHEQYF.

This sequence joins TRBV20-1 and TRBJ2-3, with D hard to call. The CDR3 runs to 11 residues. The V gene's germline CDR1 is DFQATT and CDR2 SNEGSKA (reference sequence). Between the trimmed V and J ends, which lost 3 bases and 4 bases, there was a span of 5 bases. CDR3 residues: CSARTSDTQYF. DNA of the CDR3: TGCAGTGCTAGGACTTCAGATACGCAGTATTTT.

This clonotype was recorded many times. The chain is built from TRBV7-2 and TRBJ1-5; D not resolved. Germline lookup yields CDR1 SGHTA and CDR2 FQGNSA. Trimming took off 1 base at V and 2 bases at J, with 3 bases between the two ends. This CDR3 is built from 13 residues. The CDR3 region is CASSLVGNQPQHF. CDR3 DNA sequence: TGTGCCAGCAGCTTAGTAGGCAATCAGCCCCAGCATTTT.

The sample holds many counts of this clonotype. The chain joins TRBV12-3 or TRBV12-4 to TRBJ1-1; 9 bases map to TRBD1. With 7 bases clipped from V and 5 bases from J, the junction kept 8 bases outside the gene matches. This CDR3 spans 14 amino acids. In DNA, the CDR3 is TGTGCCAGCACTCCTGGACAGGGGAGGACTGAAGCTTTCTTT. Its translation: CASTPGQGRTEAFF.

The chain has TRBV14 and TRBJ2-5; 7 nucleotides match TRBD2. This CDR3 comprises 22 residues. V was pared by 6 bases and J by 5 bases, with 33 bases of the junction left unmatched. Per the germline V gene, CDR1 is SGHDN and CDR2 is FVKESK. The CDR3 DNA is TGTGCCAGCAGTCAAATAGACCAGACTAGCACCCACCTTCGGAACCTAGGGGAGACCCAGTACTTC. Translating it yields CASSQIDQTSTHLRNLGETQYF.

This clonotype was recorded many times. This CDR3 reads CASSLGLAAGELFF. The CDR3 DNA is TGCGCCAGCAGCTTGGGGCTAGCGGCCGGGGAGCTGTTTTTT. This chain links TRBV5-1 with TRBJ2-2; TRBD2 matches at 7 bases. The CDR3 is made up of 14 amino acids. Germline V gene sequence: CDR1 SGHRS, CDR2 YFSETQ. V was pared by 0 bases and J by 6 bases, with 2 bases of the junction left unmatched.

A note on this clonotype: The junction departs from germline at one end; a sequencing error may be responsible. The J gene is TRBJ1-1, the V gene TRBV25-1; a possible D gene is TRBD1 (5 bases). Germline V lookup: CDR1 MGHDK, CDR2 SYGVNS. The CDR3 spans 12 residues. The CDR3 protein is CAGSEWGLEAFF. CDR3 DNA sequence: TGTGCCGGCAGTGAATGGGGCCTGGAAGCTTTCTTT.

This clonotype has more than one count but fewer than ten. The rearrangement joins TRBV3-1 to TRBJ2-3; no clear D. The V end lost 4 bases, the J end lost 5 bases, and 7 bases lay between the germline ends. Germline CDR1 reads LGHDT; CDR2 reads YNNKEL (reference sequence). This CDR3 has 12 residues. The CDR3 is CASSRWGDTQYF. CDR3 coding DNA: TGTGCCAGCAGCCGATGGGGAGATACGCAGTATTTT.

This sequence joins TRBV28 and TRBJ2-7; D call uncertain. Germline V lookup: CDR1 MDHEN, CDR2 SYDVKM. This CDR3 has 13 residues. Trimming removed 8 bases from V and 1 base from J, with 12 bases in between. Here the CDR3 reads CASERTDSYEQYF. The CDR3 region has the DNA TGTGCCAGCGAGAGGACCGATTCCTACGAGCAGTACTTC.

The V gene is TRBV19, the J gene TRBJ2-7; D might be TRBD1 or TRBD2, each matching 5 bases. Looked up from germline, CDR1 is LNHDA and CDR2 is SQIVND (reference sequence). The CDR3 runs 15 residues. V dropped 1 base and J dropped 2 bases, with 12 bases sitting between them. This CDR3 reads CASSIAYGATYEQYF. CDR3 nucleotide sequence: TGTGCCAGTAGTATAGCCTACGGGGCAACCTACGAGCAGTACTTC.